The 14 T cell receptor beta chains given below trace back to one sample, sequenced in a study of shared clonotypes between healthy human individuals. Using immunoSEQ multiplex PCR, the repertoire was profiled, and TCRdb retains in-frame clones only, with some absent. Among approximately 500,000 clones listed, 96% were seen once. The sample consisted of naive CD4+ T cells sorted from blood. Documented subset: CD45RA+ positively selected. The receptor source for this set is a woman in her 30s in good health.

V and J are TRBV9 and TRBJ2-1, with 11 bases lining up with TRBD2. The junction had 11 bases not matched to a gene; V was cut back by 0 bases and J by 6 bases. The CDR3 runs 18 residues. The germline V gene has CDR1 SGDLS and CDR2 YYNGEE. CDR3 protein: CASSVATDGLAGINEQFF. The CDR3, as DNA: TGTGCCAGCAGCGTAGCTACGGATGGACTAGCGGGTATCAATGAGCAGTTCTTC.

The chain employs TRBV9 and TRBJ1-1; 9 bases map to TRBD1. The CDR3 length is 15 residues. Germline V gene data show CDR1 as SGDLS and CDR2 as YYNGEE. Germline trimming cut 1 base from V and 0 bases from J; bases unmatched to any gene: 1. The CDR3 DNA follows: TGTGCCAGCAGCGTAACAGGGGGCCTGAACACTGAAGCTTTCTTT. As protein: CASSVTGGLNTEAFF.

The chain employs TRBV4-1 and TRBJ2-7; D is uncertain. CDR1 and CDR2 (germline): MGHRA, YSYEKL. V lost 4 bases, J lost 3 bases, and 7 bases lay in between. The CDR3 loop spans 12 amino acids. The CDR3 is CASSRPGYEQYF. CDR3 DNA sequence: TGCGCCAGCAGCCGTCCGGGCTACGAGCAGTACTTC.

Regarding this clone: Other nucleotide sequences in the sample specify the same CDR3. The chain couples TRBV5-1 to TRBJ2-1; no firm D call. The germline gives CDR1 SGHRS, CDR2 YFSETQ. The CDR3 length is 12 residues. The V gene lost 0 bases and the J gene lost 7 bases, with 5 bases spanning the gap. CDR3 sequence (DNA): TGCGCCAGCAGCTTGGCCTTTAATGAGCAGTTCTTC. Translating it yields CASSLAFNEQFF.

The rearrangement joins TRBV5-1 to TRBJ2-2; a possible D gene is TRBD1 (5 bases). V dropped 2 bases and J dropped 4 bases, with 6 bases sitting between them. The CDR3 runs to 13 residues. The germline V gene has CDR1 SGHRS and CDR2 YFSETQ. CDR3 nucleotides: TGCGCCAGCAGCTTTCAGGGCACCGGGGAGCTGTTTTTT. Translating gives CASSFQGTGELFF.

The chain joins TRBV7-8 to TRBJ2-3, with 7 bases lining up with TRBD2. Germline V gene lookup returns CDR1 SGHVS and CDR2 FQNEAQ. CDR3 length: 15 amino acids. Losses at the gene ends were 5 bases for V and 4 bases for J; bases not matched to a gene: 9. CDR3 in DNA: TGTGCCAGCAGCGCGGGCGCGGGAGTCCCAGATACGCAGTATTTT. Amino acid sequence: CASSAGAGVPDTQYF.

The chain recombines TRBV28 with TRBJ1-2; 12 bases line up with TRBD1. This CDR3 contains 17 residues. CDR1 is MDHEN, CDR2 SYDVKM, per germline. V shed 8 bases and J 5 bases; nucleotides not matched to a gene: 15. CDR3 sequence (DNA): TGTGCCAGCTTAGGGGACAGGGGGCGTACTGCTGGGTATGGCTACACCTTC. Residues: CASLGDRGRTAGYGYTF.

The chain links TRBV6-5 to TRBJ1-5; the D is unclear. CDR3 size: 13 residues. The germline CDR1 and CDR2 sequences are MNHEY and SVGAGI. Trimming cost V 7 bases and J 7 bases, with 14 bases left between them. Here the CDR3 DNA reads TGTGCCAGCAACGAATTTGAGGGACAGCCCCAGCATTTT. Translating it yields CASNEFEGQPQHF.

V is TRBV2 and J is TRBJ1-2; 10 positions agree with TRBD1. The CDR3 spans 15 residues. The V gene's germline CDR1 is SNHLY and CDR2 FYNNEI. J lost 5 bases, V lost 8 bases, and 11 bases had no gene match. The chain's CDR3 is CASLKDPGQGYGYTF. The CDR3 region has the DNA TGTGCCAGCCTGAAAGACCCGGGACAGGGGTATGGCTACACCTTC.

V is TRBV4-1 and J is TRBJ1-3; D is undetermined. V was trimmed by 4 bases and J by 2 bases, leaving 9 bases between them. The CDR3 loop spans 14 amino acids. Looked up from germline, CDR1 is MGHRA and CDR2 is YSYEKL. CDR3 in amino acids: CASSLGLAGNTIYF. CDR3 nucleotide sequence: TGCGCCAGCAGCCTAGGCTTGGCTGGAAACACCATATATTTT.

The chain is built from TRBV2 and TRBJ1-3; TRBD1 matches 7 bases. In germline, CDR1 is SNHLY, CDR2 FYNNEI. V lost 8 bases, J lost 1 base, and 8 bases stayed unmatched. The CDR3 length is 15 residues. The CDR3 spells CASVRDSHSGNTIYF. The CDR3 bases are TGTGCCAGCGTCCGGGACAGCCATTCTGGAAACACCATATATTTT.

The V gene is TRBV7-6, the J gene TRBJ1-2; D is ambiguous. The CDR3 is 11 amino acids. Trimming stripped 4 bases from V and 8 bases from J, with 8 bases between. Germline values: CDR1 SGHVS, CDR2 FNYEAQ. CDR3 loop: CASSYPAGYTF. The CDR3 DNA sequence: TGTGCCAGCAGCTACCCTGCGGGCTACACCTTC.

The chain employs TRBV10-1 and TRBJ2-1, with D maybe TRBD1 (5 bases). The V and J ends lost 3 bases and 9 bases respectively, with 15 bases between them. The CDR3 is 14 residues long. Germline V gives CDR1 WNHNN, CDR2 SYGVQD (reference sequence). The CDR3 coding sequence is TGCGCCAGCAGTGAACAGGTCAGTTATGGTGAGCAGTTCTTC. It codes for CASSEQVSYGEQFF.

The V call is TRBV7-3, the J call TRBJ2-3; D may be TRBD2 (5 bases). This CDR3 comprises 14 residues. Trimming left V 5 bases short and J 12 bases short, with 21 bases between. Germline V gene lookup returns CDR1 SGHTA and CDR2 FQGTGA. CDR3 nucleotide sequence: TGTGCCAGCAGCCGAGGGAATCTGCGAGGTCCACAGTATTTT. Amino acids: CASSRGNLRGPQYF.